One and the same sample provided the 30 T cell receptor beta chains below, sequenced in a study of molecular identifiers for immune sequencing clone quantification. TCRdb redid the calling of the PCR reads with MiXCR, one entry per CDR3 protein. The repertoire consists of a few hundred thousand distinct CDR3 sequences, with 24% occurring once and the leading ten covering approximately 0.74%. Sequencing was done on a sample of naive CD8+ T cells from blood, with Jurkat cell RNA spiked in. Subset in this sample: FACS-sorted CD8+CD4-CCR7+CD45RA+ naive T cells. The receptor source for this set is a human donor in good health. Some libraries in this study had Jurkat cell RNA spiked in.

This clonotype was detected many times. The chain carries TRBV28 and TRBJ1-2; D not resolved. V lost 4 bases to trimming and J lost 4 bases, with 7 bases between them. This CDR3 is 12 amino acids long. The germline gives CDR1 MDHEN, CDR2 SYDVKM. The CDR3 DNA follows: TGTGCCAGCAGTTCCAGCAGCTATGGCTACACCTTC. It encodes CASSSSSYGYTF.

This clonotype was recorded at least ten times. The J gene is TRBJ2-7, the V gene TRBV6-5; D possibly corresponds to TRBD1 (6 bases). Looked up from germline, CDR1 is MNHEY and CDR2 is SVGAGI. The CDR3 is made up of 12 amino acids. V was shortened by 6 bases and J by 10 bases, with 16 bases between the two germline ends. CDR3 in amino acids: CASRALQDRQYF. The DNA of the CDR3 is TGTGCCAGCAGGGCCCTCCAGGACAGACAGTACTTC.

In the case of this clonotype: This may come from a read error, since a much larger clone is one base off. This sequence joins TRBV4-3 and TRBJ2-1; 7 nucleotides align to TRBD2. The J segment lost 2 bases and the V segment lost 4 bases, leaving 8 bases of the junction unmatched. Per germline, CDR1 LGHNA and CDR2 YSLEER. The CDR3 is 16 residues long. The CDR3 coding sequence is TGCGCCAGCAGCCCCGGGACTAACGGTACCTACAATGAGCAGTTCTTC. Residues: CASSPGTNGTYNEQFF.

This clonotype was observed a single time. This may arise from a read error, as a much more abundant clone is one base away. This chain connects TRBV5-3 to TRBJ2-1, with 11 bases identical to TRBD1. Being an ORF, TRBV5-3 has a function that is uncertain. The CDR3 has 14 residues. The CDR3: CASSWDRGSNEQFF. For the CDR3, the DNA is TGTGCCAGCAGCTGGGACAGGGGGAGCAATGAGCAGTTCTTC.

The chain recombines TRBV20-1 with TRBJ2-6, with TRBD2 as a possible D gene (5 bases). Germline V gene sequence: CDR1 DFQATT, CDR2 SNEGSKA (reference sequence). Trimming took off 5 bases at V and 2 bases at J, with 10 bases between the two ends. This CDR3 region has 14 residues. Here the CDR3 DNA reads TGCAGTGCTCGACTACCGGCTGGGGCCAACGTCCTGACTTTC. Its protein is CSARLPAGANVLTF.

This clonotype came up a few times. The chain carries TRBV7-2 and TRBJ2-5; D call uncertain. Trimming removed 4 bases from V and 1 base from J, with 10 bases in between. The CDR3 loop spans 14 amino acids. Germline V gives CDR1 SGHTA, CDR2 FQGNSA. CDR3 amino acids: CASSSDQSQETQYF. The CDR3 DNA reads as TGTGCCAGCAGCTCAGACCAGAGCCAAGAGACCCAGTACTTC. Full variable domain (missing parts from reference TRBV7-2 and TRBJ2-5): GAGVSQSPSNKVTEKGKDVELRCDPISGHTALYWYRQSLGQGLEFLIYFQGNSAPDKSGLPSDRFSAERTGGSVSTLTIQRTQQEDSAVYLCASSSDQSQETQYFGPGTRLLVL.

This clonotype was counted many times. CDR3 sequence reads: CSVEPPQGYWTDTQYF. The CDR3 region has the DNA TGCAGCGTTGAACCCCCCCAGGGGTATTGGACAGATACGCAGTATTTT. The chain recombines TRBV29-1 with TRBJ2-3; the D gene is possibly TRBD1 (6 bases). V lost 2 bases to trimming and J lost 3 bases, with 18 bases between them. The CDR3 is made up of 16 amino acids. Germline V gene sequence: CDR1 SQVTM, CDR2 ANQGSEA.

The chain carries TRBV6-2 or TRBV6-3 and TRBJ2-1; D unclear. The V gene's germline CDR1 is MNHEY and CDR2 SVGEGT. Trimming pared 6 bases from V and 0 bases from J, leaving 15 bases between. The CDR3 consists of 16 residues. CDR3 nucleotide sequence: TGTGCCAGCAGACCCCGGACGGAGAGCTCCTACAATGAGCAGTTCTTC. The encoded protein is CASRPRTESSYNEQFF.

This clonotype has just a few counts. The V and J genes are TRBV7-9 and TRBJ2-7; maybe TRBD2 (5 bases). With 5 bases removed from V and 6 bases from J, the gap between germline ends came to 23 bases. The germline gives CDR1 SEHNR, CDR2 FQNEAQ (reference sequence). This CDR3 is 16 amino acids long. The CDR3 region is CASSPVTSDLRGEQYF. The CDR3 DNA sequence: TGTGCCAGCAGCCCGGTAACAAGCGACCTTCGGGGCGAGCAGTACTTC.

This clonotype was recorded many times. CDR3 sequence: CASSQFAGPQHF. The CDR3, as DNA: TGTGCCAGCAGCCAGTTCGCGGGGCCCCAGCATTTT. The chain links TRBV7-9 to TRBJ1-5; no firm D call. The V and J ends lost 5 bases and 9 bases respectively, with 11 bases between them. Per the germline V gene, CDR1 is SEHNR and CDR2 is FQNEAQ (reference sequence). The CDR3 covers 12 residues.

The table lists this clonotype with a few counts. The gene calls are TRBV6-2 or TRBV6-3 and TRBJ1-1; D call uncertain. CDR3 length equals 16 residues. V was pared by 0 bases and J by 1 base, with 12 bases between. CDR1 is MNHEY and CDR2 is SVGEGT in the germline V gene. The CDR3 DNA follows: TGTGCCAGCAGTTACTCGATTCTCGGCAGGAACACTGAAGCTTTCTTT. This gives the protein CASSYSILGRNTEAFF.

This clonotype was observed many times. The gene calls are TRBV27 and TRBJ2-3; TRBD2 aligns across 9 bases. The germline V gene encodes CDR1 MNHEY and CDR2 SMNVEV (reference sequence). This CDR3 has 18 residues. Losses at the gene ends were 3 bases for V and 2 bases for J; bases not matched to a gene: 12. Here the CDR3 reads CASSFFPSGVLLTDTQYF. The CDR3 DNA reads TGTGCCAGCAGTTTTTTCCCTAGCGGGGTCCTCCTCACAGATACGCAGTATTTT.

The chain combines TRBV10-1 with TRBJ2-7; D is possibly TRBD1 (5 bases). CDR3 length: 13 amino acids. V lost 4 bases and J lost 2, with 9 bases in between. Germline V CDR1 and CDR2: WNHNN, SYGVQD (reference sequence). The CDR3 reads CASSVGPAYEQYF. CDR3 in DNA: TGCGCCAGCAGTGTGGGGCCAGCCTACGAGCAGTACTTC.

This chain joins TRBV27 and TRBJ1-1; perhaps TRBD1 as D (5 bases). This CDR3 is built from 15 residues. Germline lookup yields CDR1 MNHEY and CDR2 SMNVEV (reference sequence). Trimming pared 5 bases from V and 1 base from J, leaving 14 bases between. The CDR3 sequence: CASSPLLTGNTEAFF. The CDR3 region has the DNA TGTGCCAGCAGTCCACTATTAACAGGGAACACTGAAGCTTTCTTT.

A remark on this clonotype: A much larger clone lies a single base off, so this may be a read error. As DNA, the CDR3 is TGTGCCACCAAGGCACTCACAGATACGCAGTATTTT. It encodes CATKALTDTQYF. The chain links TRBV11-2 to TRBJ2-3, with D unclear. This CDR3 has 12 residues. Between the trimmed V and J ends, which lost 10 bases and 2 bases, there was a span of 10 bases. The germline V gene has CDR1 SGHAT and CDR2 FQNNGV.

Notes on this clonotype: A much larger clone is a single base away; this may be a read error. The V call is TRBV6-2 or TRBV6-3, the J call TRBJ2-7; D gene ambiguous. The germline gives CDR1 MNHEY, CDR2 SVGEGT. The CDR3 loop spans 13 amino acids. V was clipped by 0 bases and J by 3 bases, with 6 bases between them. CDR3 sequence: CASSYSGLYEQYF. In DNA, the CDR3 is TGTGCCAGCAGTTACTCCGGGCTCTACGAGCAGTACTTC.

In its sample, this clonotype was seen many times. CDR3 DNA: TGTGCCAGCAGCCAAGATGGAGGGGCTTGGACTGAAGCTTTCTTT. It specifies CASSQDGGAWTEAFF. The chain carries TRBV14 and TRBJ1-1; possibly TRBD1 for D (5 bases). Germline V gene data show CDR1 as SGHDN and CDR2 as FVKESK. The CDR3 covers 15 residues. With 0 bases removed from V and 5 bases from J, the gap between germline ends came to 13 bases.

This clonotype appeared many times. The CDR3 loop is CASSIRGGADTQYF. The CDR3 DNA follows: TGTGCCAGTAGTATTCGCGGCGGCGCAGATACGCAGTATTTT. The V and J genes are TRBV19 and TRBJ2-3; D unclear. Trimming took off 3 bases at V and 4 bases at J, with 11 bases between the two ends. The CDR3 consists of 14 residues. Germline CDR1 reads LNHDA; CDR2 reads SQIVND (reference sequence).

This clonotype was observed at least ten times. CDR3: CASSLRGTEAFF. The CDR3, as DNA: TGTGCCAGCAGCTTACGGGGAACTGAAGCTTTCTTT. V usage is TRBV5-6 and J usage is TRBJ1-1; the D is unclear. Between the trimmed V and J ends, which lost 2 bases and 5 bases, there was a span of 7 bases. The germline V gene has CDR1 SGHDT and CDR2 YYEEEE. The CDR3 extends over 12 amino acids.

This clonotype was counted only a few times. The rearrangement links TRBV27 to TRBJ1-1; no reliable D call. The CDR3 sequence is 14 residues long. Trimming left V 4 bases short and J 7 bases short, with 16 bases between. The germline V gene encodes CDR1 MNHEY and CDR2 SMNVEV (reference sequence). The CDR3 spells CASSSGSVNGEAFF. The CDR3 DNA follows: TGTGCCAGCAGTTCCGGGTCAGTCAACGGTGAAGCTTTCTTT.

This clonotype was recorded a few times. The chain carries TRBV19 and TRBJ2-7; D perhaps matches TRBD2 (5 bases). Germline V gene lookup returns CDR1 LNHDA and CDR2 SQIVND (reference sequence). V lost 5 bases to trimming and J lost 6 bases, with 14 bases between them. The CDR3 is 13 amino acids. The CDR3 region has the DNA TGTGCCAGTAGTCCAACAGCGGTGGGCGAGCAGTACTTC. Amino acids: CASSPTAVGEQYF.

This clonotype was observed a handful of times. The chain joins TRBV7-8 to TRBJ2-1, with D possibly called TRBD1 or TRBD2 (5 bases each). The CDR3 extends over 18 amino acids. V was trimmed by 1 base and J by 0 bases, leaving 16 bases between them. From germline, CDR1 is SGHVS and CDR2 FQNEAQ. The CDR3 reads CASSLDVVAGSSYNEQFF. CDR3 DNA sequence: TGTGCCAGCAGCTTAGATGTGGTGGCAGGGAGCTCCTACAATGAGCAGTTCTTC.

This clonotype came up many times. The CDR3 nucleotides read TGTGCCAGCAGCCCGACAGGGTGGACTGAAGCTTTCTTT. This codes for CASSPTGWTEAFF. This chain links TRBV14 with TRBJ1-1, with TRBD1 identical over 7 bases. Per the germline V gene, CDR1 is SGHDN and CDR2 is FVKESK. This CDR3 has 13 amino acids. With V trimmed by 4 bases and J by 5 bases, 4 bases remained unmatched.

The rearrangement joins TRBV7-8 to TRBJ2-3; TRBD2 matches 9 bases. This CDR3 region has 18 residues. CDR1 SGHVS and CDR2 FQNEAQ come from the germline V gene. The trim removed 0 bases at V and 4 bases at J, leaving 11 bases unmatched. CDR3 loop: CASSLAVRISGGADTQYF. For the CDR3, the DNA is TGTGCCAGCAGCTTAGCGGTGCGGATTAGCGGGGGTGCAGATACGCAGTATTTT.

This clonotype was seen a few times. The genes are TRBV6-2 or TRBV6-3 and TRBJ2-7; D is uncertain. CDR1 is MNHEY, CDR2 SVGEGT, per germline. The V end was cut by 7 bases, the J end by 1 base, with 11 bases between. The CDR3 loop spans 13 amino acids. CDR3 bases: TGTGCCAGCATCCCCAGGACGTCCTACGAGCAGTACTTC. It codes for CASIPRTSYEQYF.

This clonotype was found many times. V and J are TRBV5-6 and TRBJ1-5, with D unclear. The CDR3 has 16 residues. Looked up from germline, CDR1 is SGHDT and CDR2 is YYEEEE. V dropped 1 base and J dropped 0 bases, with 11 bases sitting between them. CDR3 amino acids: CASSLSWGYSNQPQHF. CDR3 DNA sequence: TGTGCCAGCAGCTTGTCTTGGGGTTATAGCAATCAGCCCCAGCATTTT.

The chain has TRBV23-1 and TRBJ2-5; TRBD1 matches at 8 bases. TRBV23-1 is designated an ORF whose function remains uncertain. After removal of 3 bases from V and 0 bases from J, the junction contained 12 bases not matched to a gene. The CDR3 sequence is 18 residues long. DNA for the CDR3: TGCGCCAGCAGTCATAAAGCTCCGACAGGGGAGCACCAAGAGACCCAGTACTTC. Its translation: CASSHKAPTGEHQETQYF.

As concerns this clonotype: A much bigger clone sits one base away, suggesting this may be a read error. The chain joins TRBV6-6 to TRBJ1-1; maybe TRBD1 (6 bases). V lost 4 bases to trimming and J lost 1 base, with 10 bases between them. CDR1 MNHNY and CDR2 SVGAGI come from the germline V gene (reference sequence). The CDR3 sequence is 14 residues long. The CDR3 nucleotides are TGTGCCAGCAGTTCAACAGGGAGGAACACTGAAGCTTTCTTT. This gives the protein CASSSTGRNTEAFF.

A few counts support this clonotype. V usage is TRBV6-6 and J usage is TRBJ2-7; the match to TRBD2 covers 8 bases. The CDR3 extends over 13 amino acids. The germline V gene has CDR1 MNHNY and CDR2 SVGAGI (reference sequence). J gave up 3 bases and V 8 bases, and 6 bases lay outside the gene matches. The CDR3 region has the DNA TGTGCCAGCGGCGGGGGGCCCCTCTACGAGCAGTACTTC. This translates into CASGGGPLYEQYF.

This clonotype has ten or more counts. This CDR3 is CANLSPETYEQYF. The DNA of the CDR3 is TGTGCCAACCTATCCCCGGAGACCTACGAGCAGTACTTC. The chain recombines TRBV2 with TRBJ2-7; D gene uncertain. Trimming cost V 10 bases and J 2 bases, with 15 bases left between them. Germline V lookup: CDR1 SNHLY, CDR2 FYNNEI. The CDR3 has 13 amino acids.